These 22 T cell receptor beta chains were all obtained from the same sample, sequenced in a study of OX40 agonist ivuxolimab in advanced cancers. Sequencing used immunoSEQ multiplex PCR; TCRdb keeps in-frame clones, though not all of them. This sample has approximately 88,000 clones; around nine tenths occur once, and the top ten carry under 0.9%. Sample: CD4+ or CD8+ T cells sorted from blood, taken in a trial of the OX40 agonist ivuxolimab. The receptor set was obtained from an adult with an advanced solid tumor such as melanoma, head and neck, liver or kidney cancer.

The gene calls are TRBV5-1 and TRBJ2-1; 10 bases agree with TRBD1. Germline-derived CDR1 and CDR2 are SGHRS and YFSETQ. The CDR3 consists of 15 residues. V shed 0 bases, J shed 4 bases, and the junction held 1 base outside the gene matches. In DNA form, the CDR3 reads TGCGCCAGCAGCTTGGGGGACAGGGGTTACAATGAGCAGTTCTTC. Its translation: CASSLGDRGYNEQFF.

The V and J genes are TRBV18 and TRBJ2-3, with 9 nucleotides matching TRBD2. Germline V gene data show CDR1 as KGHSH and CDR2 as LQKENI. Unmatched junction bases numbered 4, after V lost 4 bases and J lost 5 bases. This CDR3 is built from 14 residues. Here the CDR3 reads CASSRSGRGDTQYF. CDR3 DNA: TGTGCCAGCTCACGTAGCGGGAGAGGAGATACGCAGTATTTT.

This rearrangement joins TRBV12-2 to TRBJ2-6; the table's D call, TRBD2, was not checked against the DNA. TRBV12-2 is reported as a pseudogene. The CDR3 contains 19 residues. The CDR3 region has the DNA TGTGCAAGTCGCTTCCACCCTAGAAAAAAAATTTCTGGGGCCAACGTCCTGACTTTC. Translating gives CASRFHPRKKISGANVLTF.

This clone has just a few counts. The rearrangement uses TRBV19 and TRBJ1-3; D is possibly TRBD1 (5 bases). This CDR3 contains 15 residues. The V end was cut by 4 bases, the J end by 4 bases, with 14 bases between. Per germline, CDR1 LNHDA and CDR2 SQIVND (reference sequence). Written as DNA, the CDR3 is TGTGCCAGTAGTACGGCCGGGACGGGCGGAAACACCATATATTTT. This sequence encodes CASSTAGTGGNTIYF.

J is TRBJ1-4 and V is TRBV5-1, with D perhaps matching TRBD1 (6 bases). Germline-derived CDR1 and CDR2 are SGHRS and YFSETQ. This CDR3 comprises 16 residues. V lost 4 bases to trimming and J lost 7 bases, with 20 bases between them. The CDR3 is CASSRTGPLGSEKLFF. CDR3 coding DNA: TGCGCCAGCAGCCGTACAGGGCCACTAGGGAGTGAAAAACTGTTTTTT.

V is TRBV6-6 and J is TRBJ1-4; 10 nucleotides align to TRBD1. The CDR3 loop spans 14 amino acids. Germline loops: CDR1 MNHNY, CDR2 SVGAGI (reference sequence). V shed 4 bases and J 8 bases; nucleotides not matched to a gene: 4. The CDR3 is CASSSTGGVEKLFF. CDR3 bases: TGTGCCAGCAGTTCGACAGGGGGCGTAGAAAAACTGTTTTTT.

The rearrangement joins TRBV6-1 to TRBJ2-7; D remains ambiguous. Between the trimmed V and J ends, which lost 7 bases and 3 bases, there was a span of 7 bases. The germline V gene encodes CDR1 MNHNS and CDR2 SASEGT. The CDR3 has 11 residues. CDR3 DNA sequence: TGTGCCAGCACTGAGGACTACGAGCAGTACTTC. Amino acid sequence: CASTEDYEQYF.

The chain carries TRBV11-2 and TRBJ2-3, with a tentative D call TRBD2 (5 bases). Trimming cost V 1 base and J 6 bases, with 8 bases left between them. This CDR3 has 13 amino acids. Germline CDR1 is SGHAT and CDR2 is FQNNGV. The CDR3 bases are TGTGCCAGCAGCTTAGCGGGAACCGATACGCAGTATTTT. Its translation is CASSLAGTDTQYF.

CDR3 sequence: CASSYWAGGTGPEQYF. The CDR3, as DNA: TGTGCCAGCAGTTACTGGGCTGGAGGGACAGGCCCCGAGCAGTACTTC. The chain employs TRBV6-6 and TRBJ2-7; 8 positions agree with TRBD1. Trimming at V came to 1 base and at J to 6 bases, leaving 11 bases not matched to a gene. There are 16 residues in the CDR3. CDR1 and CDR2 from the germline V gene are MNHNY and SVGAGI (reference sequence).

This chain links TRBV19 with TRBJ1-3, with D perhaps matching TRBD1 (6 bases). The CDR3 loop spans 16 amino acids. Germline lookup yields CDR1 LNHDA and CDR2 SQIVND (reference sequence). V dropped 9 bases and J dropped 0 bases, with 18 bases sitting between them. CDR3 DNA: TGTGCCAGCCGACGACAGGTGACCCACTCTGGAAACACCATATATTTT. It codes for CASRRQVTHSGNTIYF.

The chain is built from TRBV11-2 and TRBJ2-3; either TRBD1 or TRBD2 may fit D (5 bases each). V lost 0 bases to trimming and J lost 5 bases, with 9 bases between them. The CDR3 loop spans 14 amino acids. Germline V gene lookup returns CDR1 SGHAT and CDR2 FQNNGV. CDR3 sequence: CASSLDGAGDTQYF. The CDR3 DNA reads as TGTGCCAGCAGCTTAGATGGGGCGGGAGATACGCAGTATTTT.

The J gene is TRBJ1-5, the V gene TRBV6-1; tentatively, D is TRBD1 (5 bases). From germline, CDR1 is MNHNS and CDR2 SASEGT. Trimming took off 6 bases at V and 1 base at J, with 13 bases between the two ends. The CDR3 spans 15 residues. CDR3: CASSPSRGSNQPQHF. CDR3 coding DNA: TGTGCCAGCAGCCCCAGTCGGGGGAGCAATCAGCCCCAGCATTTT.

V and J are TRBV19 and TRBJ1-5; D gene ambiguous. CDR1 and CDR2 (germline): LNHDA, SQIVND (reference sequence). CDR3 length: 13 amino acids. V lost 3 bases to trimming and J lost 5 bases, with 8 bases between them. The DNA for the CDR3 is TGTGCCAGTAGTATTGGCCTATATCAGCCCCAGCATTTT. Translation gives CASSIGLYQPQHF.

This clone was detected only a few times. The chain uses TRBV6-1 and TRBJ1-5, with 8 bases identical to TRBD1. Per germline, CDR1 MNHNS and CDR2 SASEGT. With V trimmed by 5 bases and J by 4 bases, 7 bases remained unmatched. This CDR3 comprises 15 residues. The CDR3: CASSTRDRTNQPQHF. The CDR3 DNA sequence: TGTGCCAGCAGTACCCGGGACAGGACGAATCAGCCCCAGCATTTT.

The chain has TRBV6-1 and TRBJ1-2; 9 nucleotides agree with TRBD1. The CDR3 spans 18 residues. Trimming at V came to 1 base and at J to 4 bases, leaving 13 bases not matched to a gene. Germline CDR1 is MNHNS and CDR2 is SASEGT. The CDR3 here is CASSEGGTGLISPYGYTF. The CDR3 nucleotides are TGTGCCAGCAGTGAAGGGGGGACAGGGCTTATATCGCCCTATGGCTACACCTTC.

The J gene is TRBJ2-7, the V gene TRBV21-1; the D call in the table, TRBD1, was not verified against the DNA. TRBV21-1 is a pseudogene locus. The CDR3 contains 12 residues. The CDR3 DNA is TGTGCCAGGCCCGACAGGTCCTACGAGCAGTACTTC. Encoded protein: CARPDRSYEQYF.

The chain links TRBV4-3 to TRBJ1-3; maybe TRBD1 (5 bases). The germline CDR1 and CDR2 sequences are LGHNA and YSLEER. Trimming took 4 bases from V and 0 from J, leaving 13 bases between them. The CDR3 loop spans 16 amino acids. CDR3 protein: CASSLGLLNSGNTIYF. CDR3 bases: TGCGCCAGCAGCCTGGGACTCCTTAACTCTGGAAACACCATATATTTT.

This clone is a singleton in its sample. The gene calls are TRBV18 and TRBJ1-1, with a possible D match to TRBD1 (6 bases). The germline V gene has CDR1 KGHSH and CDR2 LQKENI. The CDR3 is made up of 13 amino acids. The V gene lost 3 bases and the J gene lost 4 bases, with 9 bases spanning the gap. The DNA of the CDR3 is TGTGCCAGCTCACCCGGACAGCTCACTGAAGCTTTCTTT. Its translation: CASSPGQLTEAFF.

The genes are TRBV29-1 and TRBJ1-1, with 9 nucleotides matching TRBD1. CDR1 and CDR2 (germline): SQVTM, ANQGSEA. This CDR3 region has 13 residues. V was clipped by 4 bases and J by 1 base; unmatched bases: 1. CDR3 sequence reads: CSVATGGNTEAFF. CDR3 in DNA: TGCAGCGTTGCGACAGGGGGGAACACTGAAGCTTTCTTT.

This chain connects TRBV19 to TRBJ1-5, with TRBD1 matching 7 bases. Germline V CDR1 and CDR2: LNHDA, SQIVND (reference sequence). Losses at the gene ends were 6 bases for V and 1 base for J; bases not matched to a gene: 6. CDR3 size: 15 residues. The CDR3 region has the DNA TGTGCCAGTAGGCAGACAGGGTGGAGCAATCAGCCCCAGCATTTT. The encoded protein is CASRQTGWSNQPQHF.

V and J are TRBV7-9 and TRBJ2-5; D remains ambiguous. Trimming removed 6 bases at V and 3 bases at J, with 8 bases between. CDR1 and CDR2 from the germline V gene are SEHNR and FQNEAQ (reference sequence). The CDR3 spans 12 residues. The CDR3 sequence: CASSWTEETQYF. The CDR3 DNA follows: TGTGCCAGCAGTTGGACGGAAGAGACCCAGTACTTC.

CDR3 sequence (DNA): TGTGCCAGCAGTGAAAACGGGGGTAGCACAGATACGCAGTATTTT. The encoded protein is CASSENGGSTDTQYF. The chain carries TRBV2 and TRBJ2-3; D may be TRBD2 (6 bases). Germline V CDR1 and CDR2: SNHLY, FYNNEI. The CDR3 sequence is 15 residues long. V shed 2 bases and J shed 0 bases, with 9 bases lying between them.